This T cell receptor beta chain emerged from a study of blood T cell repertoires in COVID-19. Turning to the study itself: COVID-19 samples collected from the United States, Italy and Spain covered acute and convalescent phases. Sources were T cells, B-cell-depleted T cells, or PBMCs; the material itself was cDNA or gDNA.

In the authors' methods: Cell counts per sample came from amplifying reference gene primers. Sequencing was performed with immunoSEQ multiplex PCR; in TCRdb, only in-frame clones are kept and a portion is missing. V and J calls and clone size are copied from that table; D and trimming were computed from the DNA. Here the sample spans 130,000 or so clones, 88% being singletons. Trimming removed 5 bases from V and 7 bases from J, with 8 bases in between. CDR3 length: 11 residues. CDR1 SEHNR and CDR2 FQNEAQ come from the germline V gene (reference sequence). Sequenced sample: peripheral blood. The receptor was derived from a human donor in a cohort sampled during active COVID-19. The V gene is TRBV7-9, the J gene TRBJ1-1, with D unresolved. This CDR3 is CASSPGVEAFF. The CDR3 DNA reads as TGTGCCAGCAGCCCGGGAGTTGAAGCTTTCTTT.